A single sample gave rise to the 17 T cell receptor beta chains below, sequenced in a study of T cells in Graves' hyperthyroidism and ophthalmopathy. The investigators amplified TCR beta CDR3 regions from RNA transcripts. During a first-round RT-PCR of the TCR CDR3, the HTBI primer set was used. A single record per CDR3 protein comes from TCRdb applying MiXCR to the multiplex PCR reads. The table shows 400,000 to 450,000 distinct CDR3 sequences, with around 15% occurring only once. Sequencing input: blood. Every receptor here comes from a man between 18 and 35 years old with Graves' ophthalmopathy.

This clonotype appeared many times. V usage is TRBV20-1 and J usage is TRBJ2-1, with 9 bases identical to TRBD1. The CDR3 contains 13 residues. Germline-derived CDR1 and CDR2 are DFQATT and SNEGSKA (reference sequence). J gave up 5 bases and V 6 bases, and 5 bases lay outside the gene matches. CDR3 sequence reads: CSAPGQGNNEQFF. DNA for the CDR3: TGCAGTGCACCGGGACAGGGAAACAATGAGCAGTTCTTC.

This clonotype was counted many times. J is TRBJ1-2 and V is TRBV27; D unresolved. Trimming cost V 8 bases and J 2 bases, with 15 bases left between them. This CDR3 has 14 residues. Germline CDR1 is MNHEY and CDR2 is SMNVEV (reference sequence). The CDR3 DNA follows: TGTGCCAGCTTTTCGAGGGCCCCCAACTATGGCTACACCTTC. It translates to CASFSRAPNYGYTF.

V and J are TRBV30 and TRBJ2-3, with 12 bases aligning to TRBD2. Germline values: CDR1 GTSNPN, CDR2 SVGIG (reference sequence). The CDR3 is made up of 16 amino acids. The V and J ends lost 4 bases and 5 bases, in that order; junction bases with no gene match: 10. Written as DNA, the CDR3 is TGTGCCTGGACCCCAGGGCTAGCGGGGGGGAGAGATACGCAGTATTTT. Translation: CAWTPGLAGGRDTQYF.

This clonotype came up a few times. A read error is possible here, since a much larger clone lies one base away. The chain carries TRBV20-1 and TRBJ2-7; D possibly corresponds to TRBD2 (5 bases). The CDR3 loop spans 13 amino acids. The germline CDR1 and CDR2 sequences are DFQATT and SNEGSKA (reference sequence). The CDR3 is CNARALGSYEQYF. In DNA form, the CDR3 reads TGCAATGCTAGAGCACTAGGGTCCTACGAGCAGTACTTC.

This clonotype was counted ten times or more. The rearrangement links TRBV12-3 or TRBV12-4 to TRBJ1-3, with a weak D call TRBD1 (6 bases). The germline V and J ends were trimmed by 3 bases and 4 bases, with 10 bases remaining between them. This CDR3 spans 14 amino acids. The CDR3 reads CASSLGASGNTIYF. In nucleotides, the CDR3 is TGTGCCAGCAGTTTGGGGGCTTCAGGAAACACCATATATTTT.

Many counts were recorded for this clonotype. The CDR3 nucleotides are TGTGCCAGCAGTAAACAGGGGTTTGGCACTGAAGCTTTCTTT. Its translation: CASSKQGFGTEAFF. This sequence joins TRBV27 and TRBJ1-1; TRBD1 matches at 7 bases. Unmatched junction bases numbered 7, after V lost 5 bases and J lost 4 bases. Germline CDR1 MNHEY, CDR2 SMNVEV (reference sequence). The CDR3 runs 14 residues.

In this sample, this clonotype turned up many times. The rearrangement links TRBV5-1 to TRBJ2-1; TRBD1 might be the D (6 bases). This CDR3 has 15 amino acids. V gave up 0 bases and J gave up 8 bases, with 15 bases separating them. CDR1 is SGHRS and CDR2 is YFSETQ in the germline V gene. This chain's CDR3 is CASSLVGAGNHEQFF. DNA for the CDR3: TGCGCCAGCAGCTTGGTGGGGGCAGGTAACCATGAGCAGTTCTTC.

This sequence joins TRBV10-2 and TRBJ1-3; TRBD1 matches at 9 bases. From germline, CDR1 is WSHSY and CDR2 SAAADI. The V and J ends lost 8 bases and 1 base, in that order; junction bases with no gene match: 9. The CDR3 spans 16 residues. The CDR3 is CASGLGQGPSGNTIYF. CDR3 nucleotide sequence: TGCGCCAGCGGTCTTGGACAGGGGCCTTCTGGAAACACCATATATTTT.

The sample holds many counts of this clonotype. J is TRBJ1-3 and V is TRBV13, with D possibly TRBD1 on 6 matching bases. Trimming removed 5 bases from V and 5 bases from J, with 16 bases in between. The germline V gene encodes CDR1 PRHDT and CDR2 FYEKMQ (reference sequence). The CDR3 has 15 residues. Here the CDR3 reads CASSQQTGVRNTIYF. DNA for the CDR3: TGTGCCAGCAGCCAACAGACAGGAGTACGAAACACCATATATTTT.

This clonotype has just a few counts. An end of the junction differs from the germline gene, which may be a read error. The gene calls are TRBV28 and TRBJ2-2, with a possible D match to TRBD2 (5 bases). The CDR3 runs 14 residues. The germline gives CDR1 MDHEN, CDR2 SYDVKM. The CDR3 protein is CASTPEGYTEELFF. For the CDR3, the DNA is TGTGCCAGCACCCCTGAGGGTTACACCGAGGAGCTGTTTTTT.

The genes are TRBV5-1 and TRBJ1-1; D might be TRBD1 (5 bases). V was trimmed by 0 bases and J by 5 bases, leaving 14 bases between them. CDR1 is SGHRS, CDR2 YFSETQ, per germline. This CDR3 spans 15 amino acids. CDR3 DNA: TGCGCCAGCAGCTTGGACAGACAGAGGGGAACTGAAGCTTTCTTT. This sequence encodes CASSLDRQRGTEAFF.

The chain couples TRBV19 to TRBJ2-7, with 7 bases that match TRBD2. The CDR3 has 15 residues. Germline CDR1 is LNHDA and CDR2 is SQIVND (reference sequence). Trimming took 3 bases from V and 2 from J; bases not matched to a gene: 7. Here the CDR3 reads CASSIVLAEPYEQYF. CDR3 nucleotide sequence: TGTGCCAGTAGTATTGTCCTAGCGGAGCCCTACGAGCAGTACTTC. The complete variable domain, with remaining parts taken from reference TRBV19 and TRBJ2-7, reads DGGITQSPKYLFRKEGQNVTLSCEQNLNHDAMYWYRQDPGQGLRLIYYSQIVNDFQKGDIAEGYSVSREKKESFPLTVTSAQKNPTAFYLCASSIVLAEPYEQYFGPGTRLTVT.

This clonotype has at least ten counts. At one end, the junction sequence differs from germline, possibly due to a read error. V is TRBV2 and J is TRBJ1-1, with TRBD1 as a possible D gene (6 bases). The CDR3 runs to 15 residues. Per the germline V gene, CDR1 is SNHLY and CDR2 is FYNNEI. The CDR3 nucleotides are TGTGCCAGCACTGAAGGGGGGTATGGGGGCACTGAAGCTTTCTTT. Translating gives CASTEGGYGGTEAFF.

The chain combines TRBV10-3 with TRBJ1-2; TRBD1 is a possible D gene (5 bases). The CDR3 consists of 14 residues. Germline V gene sequence: CDR1 ENHRY, CDR2 SYGVKD. Trimming removed 4 bases at V and 2 bases at J, with 11 bases between. In nucleotides, the CDR3 is TGTGCCATCAGTGTGGGGACGGGGAACTATGGCTACACCTTC. Encoded protein: CAISVGTGNYGYTF.

This chain's CDR3 is CSARDRRQGDTGELFF. As DNA, the CDR3 is TGCAGTGCTAGAGATCGTAGACAGGGAGACACCGGGGAGCTGTTTTTT. The genes are TRBV20-1 and TRBJ2-2; 7 bases are a match to TRBD1. The CDR3 runs to 16 residues. Germline trimming cut 0 bases from V and 3 bases from J; bases unmatched to any gene: 7. The germline V gene has CDR1 DFQATT and CDR2 SNEGSKA (reference sequence).

The chain links TRBV19 to TRBJ2-2; D possibly uses TRBD1 or TRBD2 (6 bases each). Germline assignment: CDR1 LNHDA and CDR2 SQIVND (reference sequence). This CDR3 has 16 residues. V shed 4 bases and J shed 1 base, with 13 bases lying between them. CDR3 nucleotides: TGTGCCAGTAGTAGCGCGGGACATGTGAACACCGGGGAGCTGTTTTTT. Encoded protein: CASSSAGHVNTGELFF.

In this sample, this clonotype turned up many times. The V gene is TRBV12-3 or TRBV12-4, the J gene TRBJ1-6; 7 positions agree with TRBD1. The V segment lost 5 bases and the J segment 7 bases; nucleotides outside the gene matches: 8. The CDR3 runs 15 residues. The CDR3 DNA follows: TGTGCCAGCAGTCGCGGGACAGAAAGGAATTCACCCCTCCACTTT. As protein: CASSRGTERNSPLHF.